This is a list of T cell receptor beta chains from one sample in a study of cytomegalovirus exposure and HLA in healthy donors. Profiling relied on immunoSEQ multiplex PCR, and the TCRdb table lists in-frame clones only, not all of them. The data show about 150,000 clones, 65% to 80% seen once. Specimen: PBMCs. Receptors originate from a man between 18 and 29 years old in good health and CMV-seronegative. CDR3s include the opening cysteine and the closing phenylalanine or tryptophan. D genes are given only for firm matches. Clone size is shown for a subset of rows, as once, few, many or a class of expanded clone.

D: NA
J: TRBJ1-5
size: few
V: TRBV7-2
DNA: TGTGCCAGCAGCCTTAACAGTCAGCCCCAGCATTTT
CDR3: CASSLNSQPQHF

D: NA
J: TRBJ1-1
size: once
V: TRBV5-6
DNA: TGTGCCAGCAGCTTGGGAGGTAGCACTGAAGCTTTCTTT
CDR3: CASSLGGSTEAFF

D: TRBD1
J: TRBJ1-3
size: few
V: TRBV4-3
DNA: TGCGCCAGCAGCCATGGGACAGGGGGCGCGGGAAACACCATATATTTT
CDR3: CASSHGTGGAGNTIYF

D: NA
J: TRBJ2-2
size: NA
V: TRBV5-1
DNA: TGCGCCAGCCTCCAGACAGATATCACCGGGGAGCTGTTTTTT
CDR3: CASLQTDITGELFF

D: TRBD1
J: TRBJ1-5
size: NA
V: TRBV7-2
DNA: TGTGCCAGCAGCTCGCGGACAGGGGTTCAGCCCCAGCATTTT
CDR3: CASSSRTGVQPQHF

D: TRBD2
J: TRBJ2-3
size: NA
V: TRBV7-2
DNA: TGTGCCAGCAGCCCCTCCGAGCGGGGGACGCAGTATTTT
CDR3: CASSPSERGTQYF

D: NA
J: TRBJ2-7
size: few
V: TRBV27
DNA: TGTGCCAGCAGTTTCGGGAGCGGGCCCGCCTACGAGCAGTACTTC
CDR3: CASSFGSGPAYEQYF

D: NA
J: TRBJ1-6
size: few
V: TRBV28
DNA: TGTGCCAGCAGTCCCGACATGAGCTCCTATAATTCACCCCTCCACTTT
CDR3: CASSPDMSSYNSPLHF

D: TRBD1
J: TRBJ1-4
size: NA
V: TRBV11-2
DNA: TGTGCCAGCAGCTTAGAGGGACAGGGGGCTCTGTCAACTAATGAAAAACTGTTTTTT
CDR3: CASSLEGQGALSTNEKLFF

D: TRBD2
J: TRBJ2-5
size: NA
V: TRBV7-3
DNA: TGTGCCAGCGGGGAAACGCGGGGGGGTCAAGAGACCCAGTACTTC
CDR3: CASGETRGGQETQYF

D: NA
J: TRBJ2-4
size: NA
V: TRBV10-1
DNA: TGCGCCAGCAGCCAGGGCGTCGGTGCCAAAAACATTCAGTACTTC
CDR3: CASSQGVGAKNIQYF

D: TRBD1
J: TRBJ1-4
size: NA
V: TRBV19
DNA: TGTGCCAGTAGGGGGACAGGGGATAACGAAAAACTGTTTTTT
CDR3: CASRGTGDNEKLFF

D: TRBD1
J: TRBJ1-6
size: NA
V: TRBV19
DNA: TGTGCCAGTAGTAGGGACAGGGGTAATTCACCCCTCCACTTT
CDR3: CASSRDRGNSPLHF

D: NA
J: TRBJ1-2
size: NA
V: TRBV11-2
DNA: TGTGCCAGCAGCTCTACAGCAGATGGCTACACCTTC
CDR3: CASSSTADGYTF

D: NA
J: TRBJ1-6
size: NA
V: TRBV19
DNA: TGTGCCAGTAGTATAGCAGCTGGAGGTGATGGAAGGACCCTCCACTTT
CDR3: CASSIAAGGDGRTLHF

D: NA
J: TRBJ1-2
size: NA
V: TRBV4-3
DNA: TGCGCCAGCAGCCAAGGGGTAGCAGGGAGCGGGTATGGCCACACCTTC
CDR3: CASSQGVAGSGYGHTF

D: NA
J: TRBJ2-6
size: NA
V: TRBV5-1
DNA: TGCGCCAGCGTGCCCCCGGGACAATTCTACTCTGGGGCCAACGTCCTGACTTTC
CDR3: CASVPPGQFYSGANVLTF

D: NA
J: TRBJ1-5
size: NA
V: TRBV5-1
DNA: TGCGCCAGCAGCAGCGGGACGGAGAATCAGCCCCAGCATTTT
CDR3: CASSSGTENQPQHF

D: TRBD2
J: TRBJ2-1
size: few
V: TRBV7-3
DNA: TGTGCCAGCAGATCTACCCTAGCGGGGGGCCCCGGCGTATTCTTC
CDR3: CASRSTLAGGPGVFF

D: NA
J: TRBJ1-2
size: NA
V: TRBV4-1
DNA: TGCGCCAGCAGCCCTAGGGGCGGTACTAACTATGGCTACACCTTC
CDR3: CASSPRGGTNYGYTF

D: NA
J: TRBJ2-7
size: NA
V: TRBV30
DNA: TGTGCCTGGACCGATGGGACTTACTCCTACGAGCAGTACTTC
CDR3: CAWTDGTYSYEQYF

D: TRBD1
J: TRBJ1-1
size: NA
V: TRBV14
DNA: TGTGCCAGCAGCCAAGTGACAGGGGAAGCTTTCTTT
CDR3: CASSQVTGEAFF

D: TRBD2
J: TRBJ2-3
size: NA
V: TRBV7-2
DNA: TGTGCCAGCAGCCCCCGGGGGGTAGCGAGGACAGATACGCAGTATTTT
CDR3: CASSPRGVARTDTQYF

D: TRBD1
J: TRBJ2-5
size: NA
V: TRBV19
DNA: TGTGCCAGTAGTCCCCTAGGACAGGGAGAGACCCAGTACTTC
CDR3: CASSPLGQGETQYF

D: TRBD1
J: TRBJ1-5
size: NA
V: TRBV2
DNA: TGTGCCAGCAGTATAACGACAGGGTCGTTACAGCCCCAGCATTTT
CDR3: CASSITTGSLQPQHF

D: NA
J: TRBJ1-4
size: NA
V: TRBV19
DNA: TGTGCCAGTAGTAACCGGGGGGCGCTTGAAAAACTGTTTTTT
CDR3: CASSNRGALEKLFF

D: NA
J: TRBJ1-1
size: NA
V: TRBV29-1
DNA: TGCAGCGTCCTATCAGGGGTGAACACTGAAGCTTTCTTT
CDR3: CSVLSGVNTEAFF

D: TRBD1
J: TRBJ1-1
size: NA
V: TRBV5-1
DNA: TGCGCCAGCAGCACCGGGACAGCGAACACTGAAGCTTTCTTT
CDR3: CASSTGTANTEAFF

D: TRBD2
J: TRBJ2-5
size: NA
V: TRBV27
DNA: TGTGCCAGCAGCCCCGGGACTAGCGGTCAAGAGACCCAGTACTTC
CDR3: CASSPGTSGQETQYF

D: TRBD2
J: TRBJ2-5
size: NA
V: TRBV10-3
DNA: TGTGCCATCAGGGGGACTAGCGGGGTCTCCCAAGAGACCCAGTACTTC
CDR3: CAIRGTSGVSQETQYF

D: NA
J: TRBJ2-1
size: NA
V: TRBV9
DNA: TGTGCCAGCAGCGTAGTCCCGCGATTTGAGCAGTTCTTC
CDR3: CASSVVPRFEQFF

D: TRBD1
J: TRBJ2-5
size: few
V: TRBV29-1
DNA: TGCAGCGTTGAAGATGGACAGGGGTTAGTAGAGACCCAGTACTTC
CDR3: CSVEDGQGLVETQYF

D: TRBD1
J: TRBJ1-6
size: NA
V: TRBV25-1
DNA: TGTGCCAGCAAGCCGGGACAGAATAATTCACCCCTCCACTTT
CDR3: CASKPGQNNSPLHF

D: NA
J: TRBJ2-7
size: NA
V: TRBV7-2
DNA: TGTGCCAGCAGTAGACAGGTGAATCGCTCCTACGAGCAGTACTTC
CDR3: CASSRQVNRSYEQYF

D: TRBD1
J: TRBJ1-6
size: NA
V: TRBV6-5
DNA: TGTGCCAGCAGTTACTCGGACAGGGAATATAATTCACCCCTCCACTTT
CDR3: CASSYSDREYNSPLHF

D: TRBD1
J: TRBJ1-2
size: once
V: TRBV5-6
DNA: TGTGCCAGCAGCTCCGGGACAGGGGACCCCGTGAGAGGCTACACCTTC
CDR3: CASSSGTGDPVRGYTF

D: TRBD1
J: TRBJ2-7
size: NA
V: TRBV29-1
DNA: TGCAGCGTTGGAACAGGGGCATACGAGCAGTACTTC
CDR3: CSVGTGAYEQYF

D: NA
J: TRBJ1-6
size: NA
V: TRBV18
DNA: TGTGCCAGCTCACCAACCGGGGGTCAATCACCCCTCCACTTT
CDR3: CASSPTGGQSPLHF

D: TRBD1
J: TRBJ2-5
size: NA
V: TRBV7-7
DNA: TGTGCCAGCAGCTCCGGGGACAGTCCCCAAGAGACCCAGTACTTC
CDR3: CASSSGDSPQETQYF

D: NA
J: TRBJ1-1
size: NA
V: TRBV19
DNA: TGTGCCAGTAGTACAGGGTGGGCCACTGAAGCTTTCTTT
CDR3: CASSTGWATEAFF

D: TRBD2
J: TRBJ2-1
size: few
V: TRBV5-4
DNA: TGTGCCAACACCCTAGCGGGGGGACCACCTGGCAATGAGCAGTTCTTC
CDR3: CANTLAGGPPGNEQFF

D: TRBD1
J: TRBJ2-7
size: NA
V: TRBV6-5
DNA: TGTGCCAGCAGCGCCGGGACAGGGAGTTGGTACGAGCAGTACTTC
CDR3: CASSAGTGSWYEQYF

D: NA
J: TRBJ2-2
size: few
V: TRBV7-9
DNA: TGTGCCAGCAGCTCCCCTTCCGGGGAGCTGTTTTTT
CDR3: CASSSPSGELFF

D: NA
J: TRBJ1-2
size: NA
V: TRBV9
DNA: TGTGCCAGCAGCGTAGAGGTCTCGGGGGATGGCTACACCTTC
CDR3: CASSVEVSGDGYTF

D: NA
J: TRBJ2-2
size: NA
V: TRBV7-9
DNA: TGTGCCAGCAGCTCGCCCGTGAGCACCGGGGAGCTGTTTTTT
CDR3: CASSSPVSTGELFF

D: NA
J: TRBJ1-3
size: NA
V: TRBV13
DNA: TGTGCCAGCGGGAGATTGGGGGGGCTAGGTTCTGGAAACACCATATATTTT
CDR3: CASGRLGGLGSGNTIYF

D: NA
J: TRBJ1-6
size: NA
V: TRBV19
DNA: TGTGCCAGTAACGGCAGGGGATACTCACCCCTCCACTTT
CDR3: CASNGRGYSPLHF

D: NA
J: TRBJ1-1
size: NA
V: TRBV9
DNA: TGTGCCAGCAGCCCGCTCCTGGCCACTGAAGCTTTCTTT
CDR3: CASSPLLATEAFF

D: NA
J: TRBJ1-2
size: NA
V: TRBV10-1
DNA: TGCGCCAGCAGTGAGGGTTCATCGGGTCCTAGGGGCTACACCTTC
CDR3: CASSEGSSGPRGYTF

D: NA
J: TRBJ2-3
size: NA
V: TRBV4-3
DNA: TGCGCCAGCAGCCAAGATGCAGGCCCAGGCACAGATACGCAGTATTTT
CDR3: CASSQDAGPGTDTQYF

D: TRBD1
J: TRBJ1-2
size: NA
V: TRBV19
DNA: TGTGCCAGTAGTACAGGACAGGACCGCCGGAGGGGCTACACCTTC
CDR3: CASSTGQDRRRGYTF

D: TRBD1
J: TRBJ1-4
size: NA
V: TRBV29-1
DNA: TGCAGCGTTGGGGGGACAGGGGATGGAAAACTGTTTTTT
CDR3: CSVGGTGDGKLFF

D: NA
J: TRBJ1-6
size: NA
V: TRBV7-6
DNA: TGTGCCAGCAGCTTCCAAGCCGGTGCGGATTCACCCCTCCACTTT
CDR3: CASSFQAGADSPLHF